A selection of T cell receptor beta chains follows, all from one sample in a study of cytomegalovirus exposure and HLA in healthy donors. Produced via immunoSEQ multiplex PCR; TCRdb's table is partial and in-frame only. The sample yields more than 100,000 clones, roughly three fifths seen once. Material for sequencing was PBMCs. Receptors originate from a woman in her 40s in good health and CMV-seronegative. The conserved cysteine and the conserved F or W are not part of the CDR3 here. The D gene is left open where the match is weak. Expanded clones are given a class, and other clones once, few, many or no size at all.

TRBV10-2	few	-	TRBJ1-5	ASRPDSNQPQH
TRBV19	-	-	TRBJ2-7	ASRLSAGGEQY
TRBV12-5	-	TRBD1	TRBJ2-2	ASGDGQGLRLF
TRBV27	-	-	TRBJ1-1	ASSLRGLNTEAF
TRBV13	few	-	TRBJ2-6	ASSLGGFGANVLT
TRBV6-6	few	TRBD1	TRBJ1-5	ASSLTGDDNQPQH
TRBV5-6	-	-	TRBJ2-4	ASSIDGVRSIQY
TRBV4-1	-	-	TRBJ2-1	ASSPSNVPYNEQF
TRBV15	-	-	TRBJ1-1	ATSRTANTEAF
TRBV2	few	TRBD1	TRBJ1-3	AGQARNTIY
TRBV29-1	once	TRBD1	TRBJ1-5	SAGTDNQPQH
TRBV27	-	-	TRBJ1-5	ASSLSGLINQPQH
TRBV4-1	once	-	TRBJ1-5	ASSQVPEDSNQPQH
TRBV30	few	TRBD1	TRBJ2-7	AWSVGQGTYEQY
TRBV6-1	-	-	TRBJ1-5	AVSGDLYGPQH
TRBV4-1	-	-	TRBJ2-2	ASSQGQRNTGELF
TRBV5-8	once	TRBD1	TRBJ2-3	ASSLLTGSSTDTQY
TRBV19	few	-	TRBJ1-2	ASSGDHGYT
TRBV7-2	-	TRBD1	TRBJ1-2	ASSFPPGQNDYGYT
TRBV25-1	-	-	TRBJ2-3	ASSDPTFTDTQY
TRBV28	few	-	TRBJ1-5	ASGATGQPQH
TRBV4-3	-	TRBD1	TRBJ1-1	ASSQEWTGDPEAF
TRBV9	-	TRBD2	TRBJ2-5	ASSVEGGGGKTQY
TRBV2	-	TRBD2	TRBJ2-1	ASSRLAGVLYNEQF
TRBV11-2	few	-	TRBJ1-6	ASSPGSSYNSPLH
TRBV27	once	TRBD2	TRBJ2-1	ASSFLSGGAHEQF
TRBV10-1	-	TRBD1	TRBJ1-1	ASSEDRDNTEAF
TRBV5-1	-	-	TRBJ1-1	ASSLLGNPMAEAF
TRBV20-1	-	-	TRBJ1-2	SGLENGYA
TRBV2	-	TRBD2	TRBJ2-5	ASSDPGLAGKGGETQY
TRBV7-2	-	-	TRBJ1-1	ASSLLGTNTEAF
TRBV4-2	-	-	TRBJ1-5	ASSRLGQPQH
TRBV4-2	-	TRBD1	TRBJ2-7	ASSQDLRGRDEQY
TRBV7-9	-	TRBD2	TRBJ2-1	ASSLPGGGASYNEQF
TRBV9	-	-	TRBJ1-1	ASSVDNLKNTEAF
TRBV7-9	-	-	TRBJ2-5	ASSPSRGETQY
TRBV5-1	-	TRBD1	TRBJ2-5	ASTQQTGTQETQY
TRBV18	-	TRBD1	TRBJ1-5	ASSRDSSNQPQH
TRBV5-1	few	-	TRBJ2-7	ASSSWGGPSSYEQY
TRBV4-3	-	-	TRBJ2-3	ASSLRRMGGDTQY
TRBV4-3	-	TRBD1	TRBJ2-7	ASSQGQGYYEQY
TRBV9	-	-	TRBJ1-1	ASSIRTELDTEAF
TRBV30	-	-	TRBJ2-7	AWSRQAYEQY
TRBV20-1	-	-	TRBJ2-7	SATVFEGQY
TRBV9	-	-	TRBJ2-1	ASSVGRASYNEQF
TRBV29-1	-	-	TRBJ1-1	TGAGANTEAF
TRBV5-1	once	-	TRBJ1-2	ASRPGSYGYT
TRBV2	-	TRBD1	TRBJ1-5	ASRTGQNNQPQH
TRBV5-1	few	TRBD2	TRBJ2-3	ASSTRGGGSTDTQY
TRBV5-1	-	-	TRBJ2-5	ASSLGQQETQY
TRBV2	-	TRBD2	TRBJ2-3	ASSASGGDDTQY
TRBV7-3	-	TRBD2	TRBJ2-3	ASSSDGRGTDTQY
TRBV28	few	TRBD1	TRBJ1-2	ASQQGAEGYT
TRBV10-2	-	TRBD1	TRBJ1-2	ASSLGQLYGYT
TRBV4-2	-	TRBD2	TRBJ2-3	ASSQDGTSGGATDTQY
TRBV19	-	-	TRBJ1-1	ASSGWDTLKDTEAF
TRBV30	-	-	TRBJ1-2	AWSGQGGSYT
TRBV11-2	-	TRBD1	TRBJ1-2	ASSPISGTGSYGYT
TRBV29-1	-	-	TRBJ1-2	SVVRRTSYGYT